This T cell receptor (beta chain) was retrieved from a study of T cell responses to AZD1222 COVID-19 vaccine. Trimming cost V 4 bases and J 0 bases, with 7 bases left between them. Germline V gene lookup returns CDR1 SGHNT and CDR2 YYREEE (reference sequence). The CDR3 spans 13 residues. Clones were read by immunoSEQ multiplex PCR, and TCRdb kept only the in-frame ones, dropping some. The repertoire holds about 150,000 clones, with approximately 87% as singletons. The TCR originated in an adult in good health. The V and J genes are TRBV5-4 and TRBJ1-1; D remains ambiguous. The sequencing here drew on peripheral blood, taken on day 0 of MenACWY control vaccination. The CDR3 nucleotides read TGTGCCAGCAGCCTATATATGAACACTGAAGCTTTCTTT. Protein: CASSLYMNTEAFF.